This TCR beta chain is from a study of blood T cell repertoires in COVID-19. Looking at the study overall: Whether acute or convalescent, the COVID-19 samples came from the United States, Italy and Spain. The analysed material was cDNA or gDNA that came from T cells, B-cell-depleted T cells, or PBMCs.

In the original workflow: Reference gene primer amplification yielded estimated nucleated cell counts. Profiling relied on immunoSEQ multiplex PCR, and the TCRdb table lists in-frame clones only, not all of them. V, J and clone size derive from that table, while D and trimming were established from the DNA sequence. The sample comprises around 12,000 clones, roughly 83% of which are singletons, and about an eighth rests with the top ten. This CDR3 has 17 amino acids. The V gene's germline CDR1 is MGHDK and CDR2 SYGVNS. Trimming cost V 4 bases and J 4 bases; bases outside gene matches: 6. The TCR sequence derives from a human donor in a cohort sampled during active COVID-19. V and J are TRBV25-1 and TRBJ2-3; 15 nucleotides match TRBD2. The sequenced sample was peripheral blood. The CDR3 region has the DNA TGTGCCAGCAGTGGGGGGACTAGCGGGAGGAGGTCAGATACGCAGTATTTT. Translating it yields CASSGGTSGRRSDTQYF.